Below are 26 T cell receptor beta chains sequenced from a single sample in a study of blood T cell repertoires in COVID-19. Only in-frame clones appear in the TCRdb table, and some are missing; sequencing was by immunoSEQ multiplex PCR. The top ten clones hold approximately 8% of a sample with almost 500,000 clones, approximately 91% of them seen once. Sequencing input: PBMCs or T cells enriched from blood (not recorded which). Receptors originate from an older woman who had recovered from COVID-19.

This clone was observed a few times. The chain uses TRBV2 and TRBJ2-1; D is uncertain. The germline CDR1 and CDR2 sequences are SNHLY and FYNNEI. The CDR3 has 11 residues. Trimming took 8 bases from V and 5 from J, leaving 7 bases between them. CDR3 sequence: CASFSDNEQFF. The CDR3 DNA reads TGTGCCAGCTTTTCGGACAATGAGCAGTTCTTC.

V gene TRBV7-2 combines with J gene TRBJ2-2, with D possibly matching TRBD2 (6 bases). Germline lookup yields CDR1 SGHTA and CDR2 FQGNSA. V was pared by 3 bases and J by 6 bases, with 14 bases between. This CDR3 has 15 amino acids. In DNA, the CDR3 is TGTGCCAGCAGCTTTATTCCGGGGGTCGCCGGGGAGCTGTTTTTT. It translates to CASSFIPGVAGELFF.

Concerning this clone itself: Other DNA sequences in this specimen translate into the identical CDR3. The V gene is TRBV5-1, the J gene TRBJ2-1, with 8 bases matching TRBD2. There are 15 residues in the CDR3. The V gene's germline CDR1 is SGHRS and CDR2 YFSETQ. J lost 4 bases, V lost 0 bases, and 3 bases had no gene match. The CDR3 sequence: CASSLVGGVYNEQFF. The DNA of the CDR3 is TGCGCCAGCAGCTTGGTCGGGGGGGTTTACAATGAGCAGTTCTTC. Full variable domain (missing parts from reference TRBV5-1 and TRBJ2-1): KAGVTQTPRYLIKTRGQQVTLSCSPISGHRSVSWYQQTPGQGLQFLFEYFSETQRNKGNFPGRFSGRQFSNSRSEMNVSTLELGDSALYLCASSLVGGVYNEQFFGPGTRLTVL.

This rearrangement joins TRBV3-1 (or the pseudogene TRBV3-2) to TRBJ1-1; D possibly corresponds to TRBD1 (6 bases). The CDR3 sequence is 16 residues long. Trimming removed 2 bases from V and 2 bases from J, with 15 bases in between. The germline gives CDR1 LGHDT, CDR2 YNNKEL (reference sequence). The CDR3 here is CASSQYSQGLNTEAFF. Written as DNA, the CDR3 is TGTGCCAGCAGCCAATATTCACAGGGTTTAAACACTGAAGCTTTCTTT.

This clone was seen a single time. The chain links TRBV11-2 to TRBJ1-2; possibly TRBD1 for D (6 bases). From germline, CDR1 is SGHAT and CDR2 FQNNGV. V was trimmed by 3 bases and J by 7 bases, leaving 21 bases between them. This CDR3 has 16 residues. CDR3 DNA: TGTGCCAGCAGCTTCCGAGGGGGGGGTAGAAGTTCTGGCTACACCTTC. Its translation: CASSFRGGGRSSGYTF.

The chain combines TRBV12-5 with TRBJ1-6, with 7 bases that match TRBD1. Germline-derived CDR1 and CDR2 are LGHNT and FRNRAP. The CDR3 runs 14 residues. V lost 7 bases, J lost 6 bases, and 6 bases stayed unmatched. The CDR3 sequence is CASAGDSTNSPLHF. The CDR3 bases are TGTGCTAGTGCTGGGGACAGTACTAATTCACCCCTCCACTTT.

The J gene is TRBJ2-7, the V gene TRBV28, with 7 nucleotides matching TRBD1. Germline CDR1 and CDR2: MDHEN and SYDVKM. V dropped 5 bases and J dropped 6; count of bases not matched to a gene: 10. CDR3 length: 14 amino acids. CDR3 in DNA: TGTGCCAGCAGTCAGGCAGGGGGTCAGGGCGAGCAGTACGTC. Protein: CASSQAGGQGEQYV.

In nucleotides, the CDR3 is TGTGCCAGCAGCTTAGTAAGGGACACAAATCAGCCCCAGCATTTT. Translation gives CASSLVRDTNQPQHF. This rearrangement joins TRBV7-2 to TRBJ1-5; tentative D call: TRBD1 (6 bases). The CDR3 runs to 15 residues. Germline values: CDR1 SGHTA, CDR2 FQGNSA. V was pared by 1 base and J by 4 bases, with 11 bases between.

The chain combines TRBV14 with TRBJ2-3; 7 nucleotides match TRBD1. Trimming cost V 0 bases and J 14 bases; bases outside gene matches: 11. The CDR3 sequence is 14 residues long. The germline V gene encodes CDR1 SGHDN and CDR2 FVKESK. CDR3 bases: TGTGCCAGCAGCCAAGAAAAACAGGGGACATCGTCGTATTTT. It is translated as CASSQEKQGTSSYF.

This sequence joins TRBV5-1 and TRBJ2-1; possibly TRBD2 for D (6 bases). The CDR3 runs 17 residues. Germline assignment: CDR1 SGHRS and CDR2 YFSETQ. Deletions cut 1 base from V and 7 bases from J, with 21 bases between. The CDR3 DNA follows: TGCGCCAGCAGCTTGAGTGTCGGAGGGCTTCGGGGGAATGAGCAGTTCTTC. Translated, it gives CASSLSVGGLRGNEQFF. The full variable domain, its missing parts supplied by reference TRBV5-1 and TRBJ2-1, is KAGVTQTPRYLIKTRGQQVTLSCSPISGHRSVSWYQQTPGQGLQFLFEYFSETQRNKGNFPGRFSGRQFSNSRSEMNVSTLELGDSALYLCASSLSVGGLRGNEQFFGPGTRLTVL.

This clone occurred a few times. The V gene is TRBV7-6, the J gene TRBJ2-7; tentatively, D is TRBD1 (6 bases). Germline lookup yields CDR1 SGHVS and CDR2 FNYEAQ. The CDR3 sequence is 14 residues long. The V end was cut by 6 bases, the J end by 1 base, with 13 bases between. As DNA, the CDR3 is TGTGCCAGCAGGACCAACAGGGTTTCCTACGAGCAGTACGTC. Its translation: CASRTNRVSYEQYV.

The chain links TRBV3-1 (or the pseudogene TRBV3-2) to TRBJ2-7; TRBD2 aligns across 7 bases. The CDR3 is 16 residues long. The germline V gene has CDR1 LGHDT and CDR2 YNNKEL (reference sequence). The CDR3 DNA reads as TGTGCCAGCAGCCAAGACCCCGGGGGGAGGCTATACGAGCAGTGCGTC. Amino acid sequence: CASSQDPGGRLYEQCV.

The genes are TRBV30 and TRBJ1-1; D unclear. The CDR3 spans 16 residues. V shed 0 bases and J shed 5 bases, with 19 bases lying between them. Germline V gives CDR1 GTSNPN, CDR2 SVGIG (reference sequence). CDR3 residues: CAWSVRGEGSRTEAFF. The CDR3 nucleotides are TGTGCCTGGAGTGTACGTGGGGAAGGGAGCAGGACTGAAGCTTTCTTT.

This clone came up a few times. The V call is TRBV18, the J call TRBJ2-4; 13 bases agree with TRBD2. Unmatched junction bases numbered 0, after V lost 0 bases and J lost 10 bases. CDR1 is KGHSH and CDR2 is LQKENI in the germline V gene. The CDR3 length is 14 residues. The CDR3 loop is CASSPPGLAGIQYF. In DNA, the CDR3 is TGTGCCAGCTCACCACCGGGACTAGCGGGGATTCAGTACTTC.

The chain recombines TRBV14 with TRBJ1-1; D gene ambiguous. CDR1 is SGHDN and CDR2 is FVKESK in the germline V gene. The V end lost 1 base, the J end lost 4 bases, and 16 bases lay between the germline ends. This CDR3 comprises 16 residues. The CDR3 is CASSQVGRGRFTEAFF. The CDR3 bases are TGTGCCAGCAGCCAAGTAGGGCGGGGTAGGTTCACTGAAGCTTTCTTT.

This clone was counted a single time. The J gene is TRBJ2-2, the V gene TRBV13; 8 bases line up with TRBD1. This CDR3 contains 16 residues. Germline V gene lookup returns CDR1 PRHDT and CDR2 FYEKMQ (reference sequence). The ends lost 5 bases at V and 2 bases at J; junction bases unmatched: 7. CDR3: CASSPRTGRNTGELFF. CDR3 DNA: TGTGCCAGCAGCCCCAGGACAGGGCGAAACACCGGGGAGCTGTTTTTT.

The chain links TRBV3-1 (or the pseudogene TRBV3-2) to TRBJ1-5; TRBD1 matches at 8 bases. After removal of 4 bases from V and 4 bases from J, the junction contained 9 bases not matched to a gene. In germline, CDR1 is LGHDT, CDR2 YNNKEL (reference sequence). The CDR3 consists of 16 residues. DNA for the CDR3: TGTGCCAGCAGCCTCAACGGACAGGGCGGAAATCAGCCCCAGCATTTT. It is translated as CASSLNGQGGNQPQHF.

V and J are TRBV6-1 and TRBJ2-4; the match to TRBD1 covers 9 bases. The germline gives CDR1 MNHNS, CDR2 SASEGT. Trimming took 2 bases from V and 8 from J; bases not matched to a gene: 7. The CDR3 is made up of 15 amino acids. This chain's CDR3 is CASSERDREVYIQYF. The CDR3 bases are TGTGCCAGCAGTGAACGGGACAGGGAAGTATACATTCAGTACTTC.

The chain uses TRBV6-5 and TRBJ2-7; 8 bases agree with TRBD1. Germline loops: CDR1 MNHEY, CDR2 SVGAGI. The V and J ends lost 5 bases and 5 bases, in that order; junction bases with no gene match: 8. The CDR3 consists of 14 residues. The CDR3 spells CASSLGQGRDEQYF. The CDR3 DNA reads TGTGCCAGCAGTCTCGGACAGGGAAGGGACGAGCAGTACTTC.

The chain employs TRBV6-6 and TRBJ1-3, with D perhaps matching TRBD1 (5 bases). Trimming stripped 2 bases from V and 3 bases from J, with 11 bases between. CDR1 is MNHNY, CDR2 SVGAGI, per germline (reference sequence). This CDR3 is 15 amino acids long. This CDR3 reads CASSYRRVDGNTIYF. DNA of the CDR3: TGTGCCAGCAGTTACCGCAGGGTAGATGGAAACACCATATATTTT.

The V call is TRBV7-6, the J call TRBJ2-2; TRBD2 agrees at 8 bases. Germline values: CDR1 SGHVS, CDR2 FNYEAQ. The CDR3 runs to 17 residues. V lost 4 bases, J lost 3 bases, and 10 bases stayed unmatched. In DNA, the CDR3 is TGTGCCAGCAGCTCCCGACTCCGGGGGGGCGACACCGGGGAGCTGTTTTTT. Translated: CASSSRLRGGDTGELFF.

This rearrangement joins TRBV3-1 (or the pseudogene TRBV3-2) to TRBJ2-2, with TRBD1 identical over 9 bases. Germline V CDR1 and CDR2: LGHDT, YNNKEL (reference sequence). V was pared by 3 bases and J by 2 bases, with 4 bases of the junction left unmatched. This CDR3 comprises 16 residues. The CDR3 loop is CASSHLTGGNTGELFF. CDR3 DNA: TGTGCCAGCAGCCACCTGACAGGGGGTAACACCGGGGAGCTGTTTTTT.

This rearrangement joins TRBV19 to TRBJ1-5; 8 bases are a match to TRBD1. The junction had 13 bases not matched to a gene; V was cut back by 3 bases and J by 0 bases. The CDR3 is 19 residues long. Looked up from germline, CDR1 is LNHDA and CDR2 is SQIVND (reference sequence). CDR3 in DNA: TGTGCCAGTAGTATGGTCCCTGGACAGGGTGCCTATAGCAATCAGCCCCAGCATTTT. Protein: CASSMVPGQGAYSNQPQHF.

V is TRBV5-1 and J is TRBJ1-3; no clear D gene. The CDR3 spans 14 residues. Trimming cost V 4 bases and J 0 bases, with 8 bases left between them. Germline V gives CDR1 SGHRS, CDR2 YFSETQ. CDR3 sequence reads: CASSAGPSGNTIYF. CDR3 in DNA: TGCGCCAGCAGCGCGGGTCCCTCTGGAAACACCATATATTTT.

Details on this clone: The same CDR3 also results from other DNA sequences found in this sample. V gene TRBV5-1 combines with J gene TRBJ1-6; TRBD1 might be the D (6 bases). The germline CDR1 and CDR2 sequences are SGHRS and YFSETQ. This CDR3 has 14 amino acids. The ends were cut back, 2 bases at V and 3 bases at J, with 6 bases in the middle. CDR3 DNA sequence: TGCGCCAGCAGCTTACAGGGCTATAATTCACCCCTCCACTTT. Amino acid sequence: CASSLQGYNSPLHF.

The chain uses TRBV10-1 and TRBJ2-7, with a tentative D call TRBD2 (5 bases). Germline V gives CDR1 WNHNN, CDR2 SYGVQD (reference sequence). CDR3 length equals 11 residues. V was clipped by 4 bases and J by 5 bases, with 6 bases between them. Here the CDR3 DNA reads TGCGCCAGCAGTGGAGGGAACGAGCAGTACTTC. Protein sequence: CASSGGNEQYF.